This T cell receptor (beta chain) was sequenced in a study of CD8 T cells in ankylosing spondylitis. TCRdb processed the 5' RACE reads anew with MiXCR; each CDR3 protein has one entry. The table includes about 360,000 distinct CDR3 sequences, roughly 14% detected once. Study conclusions and caveats: Clones linked to disease, bearing a CD8+ phenotype, were relatively rare in peripheral blood.

As to this clonotype: Its cognate antigen is unknown.

The CDR3 runs 14 residues. Trimming left V 4 bases short and J 3 bases short, with 11 bases between. From germline, CDR1 is SGHRS and CDR2 YFSETQ. The specimen sequenced was blood, either unsorted or a sorted T cell fraction (not recorded which). This TCR was recovered from a male donor with ankylosing spondylitis or in good health (not recorded which). J is TRBJ1-5 and V is TRBV5-1, with a possible D match to TRBD1 (6 bases). DNA for the CDR3: TGCGCCAGCAGCCTGGGGGACAACAATCAGCCCCAGCATTTT. This translates into CASSLGDNNQPQHF.